The clone carrying this TCR beta chain was seen just once. CDR1 is MNHEY and CDR2 is SMNVEV in the germline V gene (reference sequence). Deletions cut 6 bases from V and 7 bases from J, with 22 bases between. The CDR3 has 16 residues. Sequencing used immunoSEQ multiplex PCR; TCRdb keeps in-frame clones, though not all of them. The sample has 50,000 to 60,000 clones; 85% to 90% are singletons. The data are from a study of T cell changes during pregnancy in multiple sclerosis. The chain couples TRBV27 to TRBJ1-5; TRBD1 is a possible D gene (6 bases). The input for sequencing was CD4+ T cells from peripheral blood mononuclear cells, taken in the first trimester of pregnancy. The TCR was taken from a female donor with multiple sclerosis, enrolled in a pregnancy study. This chain's CDR3 is CASRVTGLGHGQPQHF. The CDR3, as DNA: TGTGCCAGCAGGGTAACAGGGCTGGGTCATGGACAGCCCCAGCATTTT.